The 13 T cell receptor beta chains listed next were all sequenced from one sample in a study of shared clonotypes between healthy human individuals. Sequencing used immunoSEQ multiplex PCR; TCRdb keeps in-frame clones, though not all of them. The sample gives millions of clones, roughly 94% of which show up once; roughly 0.13% is in the top ten. Sample: naive CD4+ T cells sorted from blood. Stated subset: CD45RA+ positively selected. The receptors were sampled from a man between 18 and 35 years old in good health.

As for this clone: Other nucleotide sequences from this sample produce the same CDR3. The genes are TRBV6-1 and TRBJ1-1; maybe TRBD1 (6 bases). This CDR3 has 14 residues. Germline CDR1 reads MNHNS; CDR2 reads SASEGT. The germline V and J ends were trimmed by 4 bases and 0 bases, with 9 bases remaining between them. CDR3: CASSVQGVNTEAFF. The CDR3 coding sequence is TGTGCCAGCAGTGTACAGGGCGTGAACACTGAAGCTTTCTTT.

The V gene is TRBV2, the J gene TRBJ2-1, with 9 bases that match TRBD1. The germline gives CDR1 SNHLY, CDR2 FYNNEI. V dropped 4 bases and J dropped 14; count of bases not matched to a gene: 6. CDR3 length equals 12 residues. The CDR3 reads CASSGPGQGKFF. The CDR3 DNA reads TGTGCCAGCAGTGGACCTGGACAGGGGAAGTTCTTC.

The chain employs TRBV13 and TRBJ2-7; 8 positions match TRBD1. The length of the CDR3 is 13 residues. J was trimmed by 3 bases and V by 4 bases; bases with no gene match: 2. Germline V lookup: CDR1 PRHDT, CDR2 FYEKMQ (reference sequence). The CDR3 protein is CASSSGGVYEQYF. As DNA, the CDR3 is TGTGCCAGCAGCTCAGGGGGCGTCTACGAGCAGTACTTC.

The chain combines TRBV6-1 with TRBJ1-5; D possibly corresponds to TRBD1 (5 bases). Germline CDR1 is MNHNS and CDR2 is SASEGT. V lost 1 base and J 6 bases, leaving 16 bases between the germline ends. The length of the CDR3 is 16 residues. CDR3 nucleotides: TGTGCCAGCAGTGAAGTGCCGGGACCTCAGAGTCAGCCCCAGCATTTT. It codes for CASSEVPGPQSQPQHF.

The chain combines TRBV5-1 with TRBJ2-2; no reliable D call. V was clipped by 4 bases and J by 3 bases, with 10 bases between them. The germline V gene encodes CDR1 SGHRS and CDR2 YFSETQ. CDR3 length equals 14 residues. The CDR3 sequence is CASSLTTDTGELFF. The CDR3 DNA reads TGCGCCAGCAGCCTCACGACGGACACCGGGGAGCTGTTTTTT.

The chain recombines TRBV5-1 with TRBJ1-4; 7 nucleotides agree with TRBD1. The CDR3 totals 15 residues. Germline assignment: CDR1 SGHRS and CDR2 YFSETQ. Trimming cost V 5 bases and J 2 bases; bases outside gene matches: 6. The CDR3 DNA is TGCGCCAGCAGGCCAGACAGGGTCACTAATGAAAAACTGTTTTTT. Its protein product is CASRPDRVTNEKLFF.

This chain links TRBV28 with TRBJ2-7; 9 positions match TRBD1. Germline values: CDR1 MDHEN, CDR2 SYDVKM. The V and J ends lost 5 bases and 2 bases, in that order; junction bases with no gene match: 10. CDR3 length equals 16 residues. CDR3 protein: CASSPIGQGLPYEQYF. CDR3 nucleotides: TGTGCCAGCAGTCCAATAGGACAGGGGCTCCCCTACGAGCAGTACTTC.

This clone was detected only once. The genes are TRBV2 and TRBJ2-7; D remains ambiguous. This CDR3 has 17 residues. The germline V gene has CDR1 SNHLY and CDR2 FYNNEI. V lost 4 bases and J lost 1, with 20 bases in between. CDR3 nucleotides: TGTGCCAGCAGTGTAAGCGTCGAATGGCAGCCTTCCTACGAGCAGTACTTC. Its translation: CASSVSVEWQPSYEQYF.

This clone has only one observation. This chain links TRBV19 with TRBJ1-5; D gene ambiguous. V was clipped by 5 bases and J by 0 bases, with 11 bases between them. The germline CDR1 and CDR2 sequences are LNHDA and SQIVND (reference sequence). The CDR3 length is 15 residues. CDR3 nucleotide sequence: TGTGCCAGTAGTGATTACAGCAATAGCAATCAGCCCCAGCATTTT. Translating gives CASSDYSNSNQPQHF. The full variable domain, in which reference TRBV19 and TRBJ1-5 provide the parts outside the CDR3, is DGGITQSPKYLFRKEGQNVTLSCEQNLNHDAMYWYRQDPGQGLRLIYYSQIVNDFQKGDIAEGYSVSREKKESFPLTVTSAQKNPTAFYLCASSDYSNSNQPQHFGDGTRLSIL.

There are a few counts of this clone. The same CDR3 can be traced to other DNA sequences in this sample. The CDR3 nucleotides read TGCAGCGTGAGGGACAGCAATCAGCCCCAGCATTTT. This codes for CSVRDSNQPQHF. The J gene is TRBJ1-5, the V gene TRBV29-1; tentative D call: TRBD1 (5 bases). The germline gives CDR1 SQVTM, CDR2 ANQGSEA. V was shortened by 6 bases and J by 1 base, with 7 bases between the two germline ends. This CDR3 is built from 12 residues.

Note on this clone: Other DNA sequences in the sample encode the same CDR3. The gene calls are TRBV5-4 and TRBJ2-5; possibly TRBD1 or TRBD2 for D (6 bases each). The CDR3 consists of 14 residues. Trimming took off 4 bases at V and 1 base at J, with 11 bases between the two ends. CDR1 is SGHNT, CDR2 YYREEE, per germline (reference sequence). CDR3 protein: CASSLGGPQETQYF. The CDR3 DNA reads TGTGCCAGCAGCCTGGGGGGCCCCCAAGAGACCCAGTACTTC.

Points on this clone: The germline gene is not matched at one end of the junction; a read error may be the cause. The gene calls are TRBV2 and TRBJ2-7; D not certain. The CDR3 has 11 amino acids. Germline CDR1 SNHLY, CDR2 FYNNEI. The CDR3 DNA reads TGTGCCATCAGTTTCGGGTACGAGCAGTACTTC. Its protein product is CAISFGYEQYF.

This chain uses TRBV21-1 with TRBJ1-2. TRBV21-1 is termed a pseudogene. CDR3 length equals 14 residues. CDR3: CASSNSFIGPGYTF. CDR3 in DNA: TGTGCCAGCAGCAATAGCTTTATCGGCCCGGGCTACACCTTC.